This TCR beta chain appears in the sequencing data of a study of STAT5B mutations in CD4+ large granular lymphocyte leukemia. General observations from the study: 8/27 top patient clones versus 2/35 control clones were TRBV06-family.

Generated by immunoSEQ multiplex PCR, the TCRdb table keeps only in-frame clones and is missing some. The profile shows more than 20,000 clones, roughly 77% of them singletons. Trimming stripped 8 bases from V and 6 bases from J, with 17 bases between. The CDR3 has 13 residues. Germline assignment: CDR1 SEHNR and CDR2 FQNEAQ (reference sequence). Turning to this clone: Its antigen is undetermined.

Input material: CD4+ T cells from blood buffy coats. The clonotype comes from a human donor in good health. The V gene is TRBV7-9, the J gene TRBJ2-7; possibly TRBD2 for D (6 bases). CDR3 nucleotide sequence: TGTGCCAGCGACCGGGACTCCTTAGGCGAGCAGTACTTC. Translating it yields CASDRDSLGEQYF.